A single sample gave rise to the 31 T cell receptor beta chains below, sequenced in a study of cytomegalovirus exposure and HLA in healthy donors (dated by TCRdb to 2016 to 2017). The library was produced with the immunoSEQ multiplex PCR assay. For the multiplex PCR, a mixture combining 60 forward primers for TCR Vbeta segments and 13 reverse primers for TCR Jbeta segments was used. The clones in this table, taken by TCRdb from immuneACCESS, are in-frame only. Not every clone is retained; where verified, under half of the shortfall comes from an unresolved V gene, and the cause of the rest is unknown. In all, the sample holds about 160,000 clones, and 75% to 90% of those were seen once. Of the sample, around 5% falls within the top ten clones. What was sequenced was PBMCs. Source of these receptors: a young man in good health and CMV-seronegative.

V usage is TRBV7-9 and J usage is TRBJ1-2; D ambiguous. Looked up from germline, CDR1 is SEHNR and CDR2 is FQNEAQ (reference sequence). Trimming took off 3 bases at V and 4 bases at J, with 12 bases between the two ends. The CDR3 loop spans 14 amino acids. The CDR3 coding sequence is TGTGCCAGCAGCTTCAGTGGGGAGGGCTATGGCTACACCTTC. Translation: CASSFSGEGYGYTF.

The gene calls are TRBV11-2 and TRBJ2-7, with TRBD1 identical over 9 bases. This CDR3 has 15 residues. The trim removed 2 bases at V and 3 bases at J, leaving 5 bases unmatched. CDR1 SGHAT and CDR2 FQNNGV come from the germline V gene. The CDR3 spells CASSLPGTGYYEQYF. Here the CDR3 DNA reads TGTGCCAGCAGCTTACCCGGGACAGGGTACTACGAGCAGTACTTC.

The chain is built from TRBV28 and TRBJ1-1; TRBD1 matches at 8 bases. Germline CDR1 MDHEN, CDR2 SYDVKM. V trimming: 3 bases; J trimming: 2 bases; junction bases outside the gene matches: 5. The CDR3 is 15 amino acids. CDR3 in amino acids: CASSFPAGGNTEAFF. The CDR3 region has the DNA TGTGCCAGCAGTTTCCCGGCAGGGGGCAACACTGAAGCTTTCTTT.

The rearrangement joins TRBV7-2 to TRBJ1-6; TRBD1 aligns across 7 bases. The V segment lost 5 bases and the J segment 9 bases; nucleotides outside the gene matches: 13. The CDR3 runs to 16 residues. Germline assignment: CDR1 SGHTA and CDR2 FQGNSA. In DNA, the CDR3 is TGTGCCAGCAGCCTCCGAAGGGGGCAGGGGAGTTCACCCCTCCACTTT. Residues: CASSLRRGQGSSPLHF.

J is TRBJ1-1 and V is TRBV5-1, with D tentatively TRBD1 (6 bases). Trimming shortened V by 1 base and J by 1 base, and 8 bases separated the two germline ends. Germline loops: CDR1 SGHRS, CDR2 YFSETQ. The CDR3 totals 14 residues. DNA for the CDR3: TGCGCCAGCAGCTTGAGCAGGGGGAACACTGAAGCTTTCTTT. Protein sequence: CASSLSRGNTEAFF.

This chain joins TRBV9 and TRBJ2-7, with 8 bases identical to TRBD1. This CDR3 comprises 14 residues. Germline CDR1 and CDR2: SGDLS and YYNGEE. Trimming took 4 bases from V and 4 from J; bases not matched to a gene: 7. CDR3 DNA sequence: TGTGCCAGCAGCCCCGGGACAGGCAATTACGAGCAGTACTTC. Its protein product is CASSPGTGNYEQYF.

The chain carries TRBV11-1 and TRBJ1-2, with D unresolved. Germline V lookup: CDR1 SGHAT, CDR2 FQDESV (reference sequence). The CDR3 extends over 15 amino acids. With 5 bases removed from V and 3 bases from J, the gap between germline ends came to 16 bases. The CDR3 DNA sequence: TGTGCCAGCAGCCCGGAGTTTAGCGGGGACTATGGCTACACCTTC. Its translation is CASSPEFSGDYGYTF.

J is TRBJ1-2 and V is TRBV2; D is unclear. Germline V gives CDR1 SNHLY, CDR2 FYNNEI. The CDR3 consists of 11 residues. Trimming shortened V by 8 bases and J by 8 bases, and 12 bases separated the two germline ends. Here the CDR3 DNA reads TGTGCCAGCTCTGTAGATCCAGGCTACACCTTC. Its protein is CASSVDPGYTF.

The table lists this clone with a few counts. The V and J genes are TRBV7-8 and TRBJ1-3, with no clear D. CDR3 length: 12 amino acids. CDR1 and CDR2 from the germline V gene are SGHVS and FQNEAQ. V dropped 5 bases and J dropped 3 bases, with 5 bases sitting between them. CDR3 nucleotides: TGTGCCAGCAGCCCAATTGGAAACACCATATATTTT. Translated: CASSPIGNTIYF. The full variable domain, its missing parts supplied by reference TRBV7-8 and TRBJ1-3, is GAGVSQSPRYKVAKRGQDVALRCDPISGHVSLFWYQQALGQGPEFLTYFQNEAQLDKSGLPSDRFFAERPEGSVSTLKIQRTQQEDSAVYLCASSPIGNTIYFGEGSWLTVV.

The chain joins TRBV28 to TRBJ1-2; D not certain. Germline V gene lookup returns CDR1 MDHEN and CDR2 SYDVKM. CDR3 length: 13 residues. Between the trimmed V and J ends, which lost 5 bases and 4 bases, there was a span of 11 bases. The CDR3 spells CASSPLQIYGYTF. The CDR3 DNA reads TGTGCCAGCAGTCCTCTTCAGATCTATGGCTACACCTTC.

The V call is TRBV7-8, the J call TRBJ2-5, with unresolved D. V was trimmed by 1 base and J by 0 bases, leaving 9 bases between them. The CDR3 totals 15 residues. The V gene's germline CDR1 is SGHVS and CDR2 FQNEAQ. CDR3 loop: CASSLVGYHQETQYF. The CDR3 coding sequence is TGTGCCAGCAGCTTAGTGGGCTACCACCAAGAGACCCAGTACTTC.

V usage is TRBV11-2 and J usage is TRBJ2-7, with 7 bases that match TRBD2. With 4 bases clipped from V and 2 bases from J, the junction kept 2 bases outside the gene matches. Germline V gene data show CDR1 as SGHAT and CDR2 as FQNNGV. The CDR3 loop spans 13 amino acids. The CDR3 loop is CASSSGLTYEQYF. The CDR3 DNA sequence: TGTGCCAGCAGCTCGGGACTAACCTACGAGCAGTACTTC.

CDR3 DNA: TGTGCCAGCTCACCACAGGGAGGGAATAGGGTGGTGGATGAGCAGTTCTTC. This encodes CASSPQGGNRVVDEQFF. The rearrangement links TRBV18 to TRBJ2-1, with TRBD2 matching 7 bases. CDR3 length equals 17 residues. The germline gives CDR1 KGHSH, CDR2 LQKENI. The V gene end was trimmed by 1 base and the J gene end by 8 bases; junction bases not matched to a gene: 14. Complete variable domain (other parts from reference TRBV18 and TRBJ2-1): NAGVMQNPRHLVRRRGQEARLRCSPMKGHSHVYWYRQLPEEGLKFMVYLQKENIIDESGMPKERFSAEFPKEGPSILRIQQVVRGDSAAYFCASSPQGGNRVVDEQFFGPGTRLTVL.

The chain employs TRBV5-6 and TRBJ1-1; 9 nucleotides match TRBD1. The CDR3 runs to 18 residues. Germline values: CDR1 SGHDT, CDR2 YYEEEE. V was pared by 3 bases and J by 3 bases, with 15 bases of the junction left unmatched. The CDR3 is CASSSPNWWTGEDTEAFF. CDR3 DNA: TGTGCCAGCAGCTCCCCCAACTGGTGGACAGGGGAGGACACTGAAGCTTTCTTT.

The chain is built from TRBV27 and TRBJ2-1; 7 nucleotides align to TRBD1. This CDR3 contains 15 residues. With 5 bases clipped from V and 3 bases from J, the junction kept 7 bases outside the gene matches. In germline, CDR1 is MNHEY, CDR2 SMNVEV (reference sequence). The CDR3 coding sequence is TGTGCCAGCAGTCAGACAGGGTGGGTCTACAATGAGCAGTTCTTC. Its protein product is CASSQTGWVYNEQFF.

The CDR3 loop is CAGGGGGSTDTQYF. The CDR3 nucleotides are TGTGCCGGGGGGGGCGGGGGGAGTACAGATACGCAGTATTTT. The chain uses TRBV6-1 and TRBJ2-3, with 8 bases that match TRBD2. This CDR3 spans 14 amino acids. Germline CDR1 and CDR2: MNHNS and SASEGT. J was trimmed by 3 bases and V by 11 bases; bases with no gene match: 10.

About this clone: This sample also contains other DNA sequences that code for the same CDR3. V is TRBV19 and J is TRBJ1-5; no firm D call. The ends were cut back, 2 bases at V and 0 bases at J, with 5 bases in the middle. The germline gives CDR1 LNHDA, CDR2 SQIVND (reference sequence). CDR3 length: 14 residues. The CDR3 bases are TGTGCCAGTAGTATACGAGATAGCAATCAGCCCCAGCATTTT. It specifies CASSIRDSNQPQHF.

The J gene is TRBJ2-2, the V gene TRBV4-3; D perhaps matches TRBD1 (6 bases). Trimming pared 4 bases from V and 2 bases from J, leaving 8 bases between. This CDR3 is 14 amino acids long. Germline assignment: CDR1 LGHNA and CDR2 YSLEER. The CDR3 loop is CASSLQGNTGELFF. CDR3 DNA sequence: TGCGCCAGCAGCCTACAGGGTAACACCGGGGAGCTGTTTTTT.

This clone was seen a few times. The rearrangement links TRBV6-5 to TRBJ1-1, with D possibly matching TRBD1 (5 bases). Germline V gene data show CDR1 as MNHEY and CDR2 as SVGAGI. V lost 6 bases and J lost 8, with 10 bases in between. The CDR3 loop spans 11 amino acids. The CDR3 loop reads CASSSGTEAFF. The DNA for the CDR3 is TGTGCCAGCAGCAGCGGGACGGAAGCTTTCTTT.

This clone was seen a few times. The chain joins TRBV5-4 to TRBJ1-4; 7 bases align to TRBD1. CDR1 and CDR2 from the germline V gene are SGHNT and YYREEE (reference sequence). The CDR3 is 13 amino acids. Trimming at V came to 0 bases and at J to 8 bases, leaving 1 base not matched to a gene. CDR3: CASSLAGGEKLFF. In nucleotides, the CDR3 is TGTGCCAGCAGCTTGGCAGGGGGGGAAAAACTGTTTTTT.

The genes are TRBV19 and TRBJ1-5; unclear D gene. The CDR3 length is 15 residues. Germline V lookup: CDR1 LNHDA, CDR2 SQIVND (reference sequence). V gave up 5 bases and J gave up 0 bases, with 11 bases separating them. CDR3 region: CASSGQPYSNQPQHF. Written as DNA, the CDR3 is TGTGCCAGTAGTGGGCAGCCCTATAGCAATCAGCCCCAGCATTTT. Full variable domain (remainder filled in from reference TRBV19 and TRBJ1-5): DGGITQSPKYLFRKEGQNVTLSCEQNLNHDAMYWYRQDPGQGLRLIYYSQIVNDFQKGDIAEGYSVSREKKESFPLTVTSAQKNPTAFYLCASSGQPYSNQPQHFGDGTRLSIL.

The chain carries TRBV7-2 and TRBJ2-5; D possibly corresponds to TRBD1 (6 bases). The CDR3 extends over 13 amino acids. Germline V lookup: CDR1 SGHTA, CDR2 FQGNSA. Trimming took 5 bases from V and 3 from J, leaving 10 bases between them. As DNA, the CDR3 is TGTGCCAGCAGCGGGCGGACAGAAGAGACCCAGTACTTC. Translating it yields CASSGRTEETQYF.

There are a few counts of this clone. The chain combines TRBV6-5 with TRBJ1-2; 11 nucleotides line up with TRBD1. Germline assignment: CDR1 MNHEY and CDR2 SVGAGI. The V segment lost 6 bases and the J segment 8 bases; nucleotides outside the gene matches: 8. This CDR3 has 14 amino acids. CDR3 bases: TGTGCCAGCAGCCCGGGACAGGGGGTTTGGGGCTACACCTTC. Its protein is CASSPGQGVWGYTF.

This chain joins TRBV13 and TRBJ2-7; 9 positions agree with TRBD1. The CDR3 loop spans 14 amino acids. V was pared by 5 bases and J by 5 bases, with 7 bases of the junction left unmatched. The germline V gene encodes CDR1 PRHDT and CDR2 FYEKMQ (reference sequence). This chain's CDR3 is CASSTRTGADEQYF. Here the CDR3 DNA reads TGTGCCAGCAGCACACGGACAGGGGCAGACGAGCAGTACTTC.

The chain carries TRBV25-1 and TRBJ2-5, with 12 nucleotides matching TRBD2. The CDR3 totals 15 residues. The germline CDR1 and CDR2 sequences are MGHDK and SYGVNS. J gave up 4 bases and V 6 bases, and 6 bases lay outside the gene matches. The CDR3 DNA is TGTGCCAGCAGCCGTCGGGGACTAGCGGGAGAGACCCAGTACTTC. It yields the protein CASSRRGLAGETQYF.

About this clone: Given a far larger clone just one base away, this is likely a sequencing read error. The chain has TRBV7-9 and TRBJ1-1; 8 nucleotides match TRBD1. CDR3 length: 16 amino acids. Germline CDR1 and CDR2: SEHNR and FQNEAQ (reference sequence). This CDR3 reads CSSSLGVARGRVGAFF. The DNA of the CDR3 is TGTTCCAGCAGCTTAGGTGTTGCCAGGGGGCGAGTTGGAGCTTTCTTT.

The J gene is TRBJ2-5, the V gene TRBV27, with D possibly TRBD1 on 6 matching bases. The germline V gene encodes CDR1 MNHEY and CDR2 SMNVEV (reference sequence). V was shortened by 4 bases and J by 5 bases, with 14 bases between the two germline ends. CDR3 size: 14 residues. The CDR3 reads CASSSVPQGETQYF. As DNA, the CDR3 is TGTGCCAGCAGTTCCGTTCCCCAGGGGGAGACCCAGTACTTC.

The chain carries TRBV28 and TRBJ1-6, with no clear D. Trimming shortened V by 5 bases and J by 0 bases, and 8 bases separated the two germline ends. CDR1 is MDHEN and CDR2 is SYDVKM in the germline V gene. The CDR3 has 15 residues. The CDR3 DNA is TGTGCCAGCAGTCTTGTGAGCTCCTATAATTCACCCCTCCACTTT. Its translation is CASSLVSSYNSPLHF.

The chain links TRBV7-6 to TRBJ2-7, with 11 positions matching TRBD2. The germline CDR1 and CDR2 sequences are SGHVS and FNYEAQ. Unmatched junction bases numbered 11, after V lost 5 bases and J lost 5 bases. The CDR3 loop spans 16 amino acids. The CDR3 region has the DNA TGTGCCAGCAGCCAGACTAGCGGGGTCCCGTCCCACGAGCAGTACTTC. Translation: CASSQTSGVPSHEQYF.

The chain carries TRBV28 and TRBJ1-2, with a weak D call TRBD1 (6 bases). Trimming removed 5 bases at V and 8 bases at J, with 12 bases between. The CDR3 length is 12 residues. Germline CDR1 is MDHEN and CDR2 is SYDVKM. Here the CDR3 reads CASSPRGRGYTF. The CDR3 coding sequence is TGTGCCAGCAGTCCCAGGGGTAGGGGCTACACCTTC.

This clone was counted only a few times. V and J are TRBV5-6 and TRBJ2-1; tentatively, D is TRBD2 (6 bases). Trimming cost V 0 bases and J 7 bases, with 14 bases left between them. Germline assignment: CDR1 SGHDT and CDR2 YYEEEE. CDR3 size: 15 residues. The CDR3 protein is CASSLGQGGENEQFF. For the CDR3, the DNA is TGTGCCAGCAGCTTGGGACAAGGAGGGGAGAATGAGCAGTTCTTC.